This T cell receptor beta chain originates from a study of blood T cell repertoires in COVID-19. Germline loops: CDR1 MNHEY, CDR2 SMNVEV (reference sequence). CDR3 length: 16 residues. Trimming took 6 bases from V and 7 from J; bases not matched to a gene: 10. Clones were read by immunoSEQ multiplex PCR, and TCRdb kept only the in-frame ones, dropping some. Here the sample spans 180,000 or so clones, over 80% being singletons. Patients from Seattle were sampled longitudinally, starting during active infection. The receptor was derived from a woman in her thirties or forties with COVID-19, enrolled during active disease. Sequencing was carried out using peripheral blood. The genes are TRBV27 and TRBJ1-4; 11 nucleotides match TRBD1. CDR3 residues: CASSFWTGGAGEKLFF. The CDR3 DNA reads TGTGCCAGCAGCTTCTGGACAGGGGGCGCGGGTGAAAAACTGTTTTTT.